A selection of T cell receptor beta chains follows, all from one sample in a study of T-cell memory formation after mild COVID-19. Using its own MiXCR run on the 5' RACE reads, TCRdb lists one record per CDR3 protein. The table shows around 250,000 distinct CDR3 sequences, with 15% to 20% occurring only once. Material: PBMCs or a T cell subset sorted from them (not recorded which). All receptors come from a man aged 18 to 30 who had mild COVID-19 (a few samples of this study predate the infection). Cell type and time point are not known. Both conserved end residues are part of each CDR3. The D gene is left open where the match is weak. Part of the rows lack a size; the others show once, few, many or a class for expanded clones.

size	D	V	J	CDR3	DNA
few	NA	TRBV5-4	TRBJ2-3	CASSLGAPSTDTQYF	TGTGCCAGCAGCTTGGGGGCCCCTAGCACAGATACGCAGTATTTT
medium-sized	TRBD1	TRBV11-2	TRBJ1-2	CASSPGQDYGYTF	TGTGCCAGCAGCCCTGGACAGGACTATGGCTACACCTTC
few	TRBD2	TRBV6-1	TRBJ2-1	CASSELAGGPNEQFF	TGTGCCAGCAGTGAACTGGCGGGGGGACCCAATGAGCAGTTCTTC
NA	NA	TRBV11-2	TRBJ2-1	CASSLVGSPKFPYNEQFF	TGTGCCAGCAGCTTAGTAGGGTCGCCTAAGTTCCCGTACAATGAGCAGTTCTTC
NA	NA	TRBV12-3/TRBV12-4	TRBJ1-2	CASTRERNYGYTF	TGTGCCAGCACTAGGGAGCGCAACTATGGCTACACCTTC
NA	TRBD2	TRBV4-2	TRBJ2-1	CASSQDNLGLAGAAKGFF	TGTGCCAGCAGCCAAGATAATCTCGGACTAGCGGGGGCTGCGAAAGGGTTCTTC
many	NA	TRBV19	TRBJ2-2	CASSGVGGTGELFF	TGTGCCAGTAGTGGGGTAGGGGGCACCGGGGAGCTGTTTTTT
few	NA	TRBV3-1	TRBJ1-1	CASSQVQGTTEAFF	TGTGCCAGCAGCCAAGTGCAGGGTACCACTGAAGCTTTCTTT
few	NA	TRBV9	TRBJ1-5	CASSVEGGPLSNQPQHF	TGTGCCAGCAGCGTCGAAGGGGGTCCTCTTAGCAATCAGCCCCAGCATTTT
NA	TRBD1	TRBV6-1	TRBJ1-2	CASSEGAGGVYGYTF	TGTGCCAGCAGTGAAGGGGCAGGGGGGGTCTATGGCTACACCTTC
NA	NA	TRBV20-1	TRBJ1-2	CSARVVSGGYTF	TGCAGTGCTAGAGTTGTTAGTGGTGGCTACACCTTC
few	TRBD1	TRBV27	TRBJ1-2	CASSTLRGDGYTF	TGTGCCAGCAGTACGCTCAGGGGGGACGGCTACACCTTC
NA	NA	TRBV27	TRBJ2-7	CASTPGPAYEQYF	TGTGCCAGCACCCCGGGGCCAGCCTACGAGCAGTACTTC
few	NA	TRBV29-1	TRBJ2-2	CSVDGAAGELFF	TGCAGCGTTGATGGGGCGGCCGGGGAGCTGTTTTTT
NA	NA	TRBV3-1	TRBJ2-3	CASSQGRGDTQYF	TGTGCCAGCAGCCAAGGGAGGGGAGATACGCAGTATTTT
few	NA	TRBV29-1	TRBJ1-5	CSVGLGRNQPQHF	TGCAGCGTTGGGCTGGGAAGGAATCAGCCCCAGCATTTT
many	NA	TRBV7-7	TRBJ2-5	CASTRGLNLQETQYF	TGTGCTAGCACCCGGGGTTTAAACCTCCAAGAGACCCAGTACTTC
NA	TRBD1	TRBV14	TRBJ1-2	CASGTGNYGYTF	TGTGCCAGCGGGACAGGGAACTATGGCTACACCTTC
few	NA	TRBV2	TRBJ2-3	CASSDQTSATQYF	TGTGCCAGCAGTGATCAGACCTCGGCTACGCAGTATTTT
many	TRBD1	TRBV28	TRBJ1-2	CASSAATQTGINYGYTF	TGTGCCAGCAGTGCCGCTACTCAGACAGGGATCAACTATGGCTACACCTTC
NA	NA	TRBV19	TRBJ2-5	CASSIRETQYF	TGTGCCAGTAGTATTCGGGAGACCCAGTACTTC
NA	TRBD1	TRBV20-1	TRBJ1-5	CSASLGQGNQPQHF	TGCAGTGCTAGTCTGGGACAGGGGAATCAGCCCCAGCATTTT
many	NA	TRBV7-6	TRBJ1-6	CASSLGPVPGPRSPLHF	TGTGCCAGCAGCTTAGGACCTGTCCCGGGACCACGTTCACCCCTCCACTTT
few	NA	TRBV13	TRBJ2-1	CASSSGRPVSQQFF	TGTGCCAGCAGCTCGGGCCGGCCCGTAAGTCAGCAGTTCTTC
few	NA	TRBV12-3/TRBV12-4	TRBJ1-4	CASAGVVEKLFF	TGTGCCAGCGCAGGGGTCGTAGAAAAACTGTTTTTT
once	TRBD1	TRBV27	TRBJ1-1	CASSWGTGGLNTEAFF	TGTGCCAGCAGTTGGGGGACAGGGGGTTTGAACACTGAAGCTTTCTTT
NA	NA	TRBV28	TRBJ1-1	CASTWSMNTEAFF	TGTGCCAGCACGTGGTCCATGAACACTGAAGCTTTCTTT
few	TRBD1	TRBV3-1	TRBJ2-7	CASSPDRGQGYEQYF	TGTGCCAGCAGCCCCGACAGGGGCCAAGGTTACGAGCAGTACTTC
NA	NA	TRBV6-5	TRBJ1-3	CASSFTGLAGNTIYF	TGTGCCAGCAGTTTTACAGGGCTCGCTGGAAACACCATATATTTT
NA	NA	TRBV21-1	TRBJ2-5	CASSMELRKTQYF	TGTGCCAGCAGCATGGAGCTTCGGAAGACCCAGTACTTC
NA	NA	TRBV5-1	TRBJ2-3	CASSTGSTSTDTQYF	TGCGCCAGCAGCACAGGATCAACTAGCACAGATACGCAGTATTTT
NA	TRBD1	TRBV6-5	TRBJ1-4	CASSLTGVNEKLFF	TGTGCCAGCAGCCTGACAGGGGTTAATGAAAAACTGTTTTTT
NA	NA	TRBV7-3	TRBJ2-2	CASSSPMLQGTGELFF	TGTGCCAGCAGTTCCCCTATGCTCCAGGGGACCGGGGAGCTGTTTTTT
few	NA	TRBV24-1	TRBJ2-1	CATSDHRVLSEQFF	TGTGCCACCAGTGACCACAGGGTTCTAAGTGAGCAGTTCTTC
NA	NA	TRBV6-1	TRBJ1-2	CASSEVPFFYGYTF	TGTGCCAGCAGTGAAGTGCCATTCTTCTATGGCTACACCTTC
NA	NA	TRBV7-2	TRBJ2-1	CASSLLLVRSNEQFF	TGTGCCAGCAGCTTATTACTAGTACGTAGCAATGAGCAGTTCTTC
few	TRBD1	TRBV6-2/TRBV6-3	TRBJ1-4	CASSSGTGKVEKLFF	TGTGCCAGCAGTTCAGGGACAGGCAAGGTGGAAAAACTGTTTTTT
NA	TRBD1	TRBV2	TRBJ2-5	CASTGTAQETQYF	TGTGCCAGCACCGGGACAGCTCAAGAGACCCAGTACTTC
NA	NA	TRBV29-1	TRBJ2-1	CSVGTDTYNEQFF	TGCAGCGTTGGCACTGACACCTACAATGAGCAGTTCTTC
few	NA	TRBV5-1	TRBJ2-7	CASSSGSQGGEQYF	TGCGCCAGCAGCTCGGGGAGCCAGGGAGGCGAGCAGTACTTC
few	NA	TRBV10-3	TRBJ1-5	CAISEAGPNQPQHF	TGTGCCATCAGTGAGGCGGGCCCAAATCAGCCCCAGCATTTT
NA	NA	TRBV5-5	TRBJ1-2	CASSLPGGKGYTF	TGTGCCAGCAGCTTGCCTGGGGGAAAGGGCTACACCTTC
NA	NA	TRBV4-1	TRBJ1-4	CASSNQRGKLFF	TGCGCCAGCAGCAATCAAAGGGGAAAACTGTTTTTT
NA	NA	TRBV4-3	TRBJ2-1	CASSQDWDTPYNEQFF	TGCGCCAGCAGCCAAGATTGGGACACACCATACAATGAGCAGTTCTTC
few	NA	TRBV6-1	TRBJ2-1	CASRIDSAYNEQFF	TGTGCCAGCAGGATAGACAGTGCCTACAATGAGCAGTTCTTC